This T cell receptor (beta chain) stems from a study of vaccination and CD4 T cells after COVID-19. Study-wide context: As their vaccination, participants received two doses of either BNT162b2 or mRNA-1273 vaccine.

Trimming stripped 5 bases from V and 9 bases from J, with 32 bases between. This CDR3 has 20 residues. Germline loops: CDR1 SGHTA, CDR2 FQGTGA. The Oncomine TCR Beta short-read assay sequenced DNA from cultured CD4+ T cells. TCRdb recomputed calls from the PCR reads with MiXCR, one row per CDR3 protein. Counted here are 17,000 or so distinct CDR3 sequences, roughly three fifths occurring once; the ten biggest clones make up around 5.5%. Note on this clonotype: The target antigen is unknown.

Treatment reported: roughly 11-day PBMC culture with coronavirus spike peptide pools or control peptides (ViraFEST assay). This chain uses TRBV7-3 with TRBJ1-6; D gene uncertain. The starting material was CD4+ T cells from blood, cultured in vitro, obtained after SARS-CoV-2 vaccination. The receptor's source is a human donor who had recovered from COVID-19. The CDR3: CASSPPAGPSIKTVRSPLHF. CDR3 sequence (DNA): TGTGCCAGCAGCCCCCCCGCCGGGCCATCAATTAAGACGGTTCGTTCACCCCTCCACTTT.